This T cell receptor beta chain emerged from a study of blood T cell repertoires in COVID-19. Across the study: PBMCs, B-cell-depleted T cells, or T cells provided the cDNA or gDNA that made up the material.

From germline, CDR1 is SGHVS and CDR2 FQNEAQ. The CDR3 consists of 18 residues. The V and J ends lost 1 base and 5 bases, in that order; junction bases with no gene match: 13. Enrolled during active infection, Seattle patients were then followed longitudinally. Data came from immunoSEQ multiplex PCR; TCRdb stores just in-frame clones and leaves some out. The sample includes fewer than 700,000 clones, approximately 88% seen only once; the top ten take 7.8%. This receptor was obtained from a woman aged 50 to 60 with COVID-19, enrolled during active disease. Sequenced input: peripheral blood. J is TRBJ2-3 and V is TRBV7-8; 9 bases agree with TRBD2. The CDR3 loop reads CASSLVTVTSGWGDTQYF. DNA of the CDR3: TGTGCCAGCAGCTTAGTGACAGTGACTAGCGGTTGGGGAGATACGCAGTATTTT.